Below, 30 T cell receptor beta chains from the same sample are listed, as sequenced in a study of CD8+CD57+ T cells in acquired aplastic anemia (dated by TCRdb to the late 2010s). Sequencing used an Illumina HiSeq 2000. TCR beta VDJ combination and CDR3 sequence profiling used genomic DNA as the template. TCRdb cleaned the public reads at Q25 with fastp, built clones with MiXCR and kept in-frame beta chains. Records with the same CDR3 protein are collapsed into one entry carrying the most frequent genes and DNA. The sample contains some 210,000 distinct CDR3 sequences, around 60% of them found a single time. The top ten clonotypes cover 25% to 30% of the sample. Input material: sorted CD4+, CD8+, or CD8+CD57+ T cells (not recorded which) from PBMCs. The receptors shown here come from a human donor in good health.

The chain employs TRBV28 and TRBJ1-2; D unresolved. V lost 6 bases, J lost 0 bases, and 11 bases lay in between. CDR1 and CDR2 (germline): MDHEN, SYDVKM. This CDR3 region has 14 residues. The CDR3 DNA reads TGTGCCAGCAGGGAGGCGTCTGCTAACTATGGCTACACCTTC. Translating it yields CASREASANYGYTF.

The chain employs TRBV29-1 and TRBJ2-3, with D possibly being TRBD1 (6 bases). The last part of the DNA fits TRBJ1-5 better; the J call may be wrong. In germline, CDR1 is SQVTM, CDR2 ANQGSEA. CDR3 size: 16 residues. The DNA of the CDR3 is TGCAGCGTTGAATGGTGGCAGGGGCTAAGTACAGATACGCAGCATTTT. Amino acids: CSVEWWQGLSTDTQHF.

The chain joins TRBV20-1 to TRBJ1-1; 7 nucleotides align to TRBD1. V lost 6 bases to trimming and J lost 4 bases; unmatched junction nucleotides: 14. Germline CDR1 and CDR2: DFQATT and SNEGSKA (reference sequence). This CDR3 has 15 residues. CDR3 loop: CSATTGVGLGTEAFF. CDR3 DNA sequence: TGCAGTGCCACCACAGGGGTGGGTTTAGGCACTGAAGCTTTCTTT.

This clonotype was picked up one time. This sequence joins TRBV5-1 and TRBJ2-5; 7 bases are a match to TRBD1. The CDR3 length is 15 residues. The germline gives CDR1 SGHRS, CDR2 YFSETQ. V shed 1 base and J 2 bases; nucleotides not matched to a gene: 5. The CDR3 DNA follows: TGCGCCAGCAGCTTGACTACAGGGGTTCAAGAGACCCAGTACTTC. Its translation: CASSLTTGVQETQYF. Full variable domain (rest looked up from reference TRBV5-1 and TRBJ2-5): KAGVTQTPRYLIKTRGQQVTLSCSPISGHRSVSWYQQTPGQGLQFLFEYFSETQRNKGNFPGRFSGRQFSNSRSEMNVSTLELGDSALYLCASSLTTGVQETQYFGPGTRLLVL.

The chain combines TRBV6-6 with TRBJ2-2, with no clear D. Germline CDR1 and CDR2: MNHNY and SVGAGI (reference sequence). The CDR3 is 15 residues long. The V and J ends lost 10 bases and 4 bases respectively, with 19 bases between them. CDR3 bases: TGTGCCACTTTCCTCCACGGGCGCGTCACCGGGGAGCTGTTTTTT. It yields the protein CATFLHGRVTGELFF.

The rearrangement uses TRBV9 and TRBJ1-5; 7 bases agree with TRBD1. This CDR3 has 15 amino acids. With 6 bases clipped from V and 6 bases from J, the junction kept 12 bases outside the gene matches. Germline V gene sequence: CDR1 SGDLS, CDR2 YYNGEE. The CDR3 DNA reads TGTGCCAGCACCCGGGGGGAGGGGGCTGGTCAGCCCCAGCATTTT. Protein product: CASTRGEGAGQPQHF.

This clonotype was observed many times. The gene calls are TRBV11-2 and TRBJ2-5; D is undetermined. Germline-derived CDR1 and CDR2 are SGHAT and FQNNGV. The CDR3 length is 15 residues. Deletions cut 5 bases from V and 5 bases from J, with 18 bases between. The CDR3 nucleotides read TGTGCCAGCAGCCCCCCATTGGTGGGCCAGGAGACCCAGTACTTC. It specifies CASSPPLVGQETQYF.

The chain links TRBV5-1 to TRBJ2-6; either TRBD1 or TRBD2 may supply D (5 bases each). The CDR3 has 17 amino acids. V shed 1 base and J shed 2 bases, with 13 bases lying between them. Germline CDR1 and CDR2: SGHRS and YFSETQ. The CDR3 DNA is TGCGCCAGCAGCTTGCGACCGGGGCTGGCTGGGGCCAACGTCCTGACTTTC. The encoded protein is CASSLRPGLAGANVLTF.

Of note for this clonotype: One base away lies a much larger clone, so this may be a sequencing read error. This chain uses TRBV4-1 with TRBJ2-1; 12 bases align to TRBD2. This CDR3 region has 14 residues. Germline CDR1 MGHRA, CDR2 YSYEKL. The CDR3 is CASGHMGLAGEQFF. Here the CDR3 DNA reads TGCGCCAGCGGCCACATGGGACTAGCGGGCGAGCAGTTCTTC.

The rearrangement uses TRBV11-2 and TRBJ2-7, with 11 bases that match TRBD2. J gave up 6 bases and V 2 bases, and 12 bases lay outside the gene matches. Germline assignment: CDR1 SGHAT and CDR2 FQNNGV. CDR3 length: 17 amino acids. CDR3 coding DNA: TGTGCCAGCAGCTTAAATAGCGGGGGGGCCTTTATTCGCGAGCAGTACTTC. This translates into CASSLNSGGAFIREQYF. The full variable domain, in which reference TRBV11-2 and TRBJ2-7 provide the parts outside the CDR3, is EAGVAQSPRYKIIEKRQSVAFWCNPISGHATLYWYQQILGQGPKLLIQFQNNGVVDDSQLPKDRFSAERLKGVDSTLKIQPAKLEDSAVYLCASSLNSGGAFIREQYFGPGTRLTVT.

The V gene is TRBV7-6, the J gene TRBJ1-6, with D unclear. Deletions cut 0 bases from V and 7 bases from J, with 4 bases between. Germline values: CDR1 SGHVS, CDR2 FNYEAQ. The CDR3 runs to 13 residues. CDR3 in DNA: TGTGCCAGCAGCTTAGCGCCCAATTCACCCCTCCACTTT. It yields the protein CASSLAPNSPLHF.

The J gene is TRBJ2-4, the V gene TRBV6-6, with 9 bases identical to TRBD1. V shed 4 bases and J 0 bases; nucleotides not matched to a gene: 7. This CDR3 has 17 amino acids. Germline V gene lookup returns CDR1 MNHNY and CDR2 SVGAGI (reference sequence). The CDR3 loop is CASSSGTGFLAKNIQYF. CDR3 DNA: TGTGCCAGCAGTTCCGGGACAGGGTTTCTAGCCAAAAACATTCAGTACTTC.

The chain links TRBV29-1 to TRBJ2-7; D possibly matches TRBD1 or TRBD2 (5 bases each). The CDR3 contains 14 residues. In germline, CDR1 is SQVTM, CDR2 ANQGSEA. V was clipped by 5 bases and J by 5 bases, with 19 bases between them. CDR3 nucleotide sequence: TGCAGCGTTCGTAAGGAGGCAGGGCGGAACGAGCAGTACTTC. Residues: CSVRKEAGRNEQYF.

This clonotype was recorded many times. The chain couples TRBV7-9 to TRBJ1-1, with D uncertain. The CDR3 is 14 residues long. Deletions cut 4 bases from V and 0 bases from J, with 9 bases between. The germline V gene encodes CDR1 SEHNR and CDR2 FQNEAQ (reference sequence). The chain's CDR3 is CASSSTILNTEAFF. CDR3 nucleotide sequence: TGTGCCAGCAGCTCGACAATTTTGAACACTGAAGCTTTCTTT.

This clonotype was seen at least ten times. The CDR3 DNA reads TGTGCCAGCACTATGGCCGCCTACTCCACAGATACGCAGTATTTT. Protein: CASTMAAYSTDTQYF. The chain uses TRBV12-3 or TRBV12-4 and TRBJ2-3; D is ambiguous. The CDR3 totals 15 residues. V lost 7 bases, J lost 2 bases, and 16 bases lay in between.

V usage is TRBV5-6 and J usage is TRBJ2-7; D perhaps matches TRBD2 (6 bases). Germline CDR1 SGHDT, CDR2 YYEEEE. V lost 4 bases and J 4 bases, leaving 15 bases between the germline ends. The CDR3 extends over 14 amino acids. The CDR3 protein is CASSPTGEGYEQYF. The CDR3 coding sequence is TGTGCCAGCAGCCCAACGGGAGAGGGATACGAGCAGTACTTC.

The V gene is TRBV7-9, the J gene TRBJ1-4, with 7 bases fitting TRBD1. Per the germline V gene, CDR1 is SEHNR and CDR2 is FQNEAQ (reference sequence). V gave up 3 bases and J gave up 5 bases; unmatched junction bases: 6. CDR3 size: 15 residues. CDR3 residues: CASSLDGQVNEKLFF. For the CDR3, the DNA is TGTGCCAGCAGCTTGGACGGACAGGTGAATGAAAAACTGTTTTTT.

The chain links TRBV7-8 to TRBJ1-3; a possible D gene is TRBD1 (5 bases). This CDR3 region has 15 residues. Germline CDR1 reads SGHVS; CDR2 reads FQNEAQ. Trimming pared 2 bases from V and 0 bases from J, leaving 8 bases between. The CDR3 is CASSLLTVSGNTIYF. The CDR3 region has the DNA TGTGCCAGCAGCTTACTGACAGTCTCTGGAAACACCATATATTTT.

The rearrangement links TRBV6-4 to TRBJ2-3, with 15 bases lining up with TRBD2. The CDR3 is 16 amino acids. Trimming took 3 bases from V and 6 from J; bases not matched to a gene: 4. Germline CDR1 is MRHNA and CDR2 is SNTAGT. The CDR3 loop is CASSDGTSGGQDTQYF. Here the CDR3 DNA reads TGTGCCAGCAGTGATGGGACTAGCGGGGGGCAGGATACGCAGTATTTT.

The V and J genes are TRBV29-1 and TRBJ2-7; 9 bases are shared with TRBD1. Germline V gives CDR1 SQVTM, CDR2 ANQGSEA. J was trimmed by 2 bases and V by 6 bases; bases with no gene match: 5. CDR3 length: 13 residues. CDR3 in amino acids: CSVRDRAPYEQYF. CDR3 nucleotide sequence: TGCAGCGTACGGGACAGGGCGCCCTACGAGCAGTACTTC.

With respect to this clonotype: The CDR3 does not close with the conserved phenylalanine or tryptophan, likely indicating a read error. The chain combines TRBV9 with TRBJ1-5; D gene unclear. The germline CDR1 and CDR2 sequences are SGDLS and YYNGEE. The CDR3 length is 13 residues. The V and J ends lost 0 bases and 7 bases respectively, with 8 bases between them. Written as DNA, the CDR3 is TGTGCCAGCAGCGTAGCGGCGGGCCAGCCCCAGCATTGT. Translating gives CASSVAAGQPQHC.

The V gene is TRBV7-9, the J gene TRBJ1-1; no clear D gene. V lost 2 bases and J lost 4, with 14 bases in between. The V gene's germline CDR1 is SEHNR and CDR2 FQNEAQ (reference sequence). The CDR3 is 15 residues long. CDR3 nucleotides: TGTGCCAGCAGCTTATCAGAAGGGAGAGTCACTGAAGCTTTCTTT. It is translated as CASSLSEGRVTEAFF.

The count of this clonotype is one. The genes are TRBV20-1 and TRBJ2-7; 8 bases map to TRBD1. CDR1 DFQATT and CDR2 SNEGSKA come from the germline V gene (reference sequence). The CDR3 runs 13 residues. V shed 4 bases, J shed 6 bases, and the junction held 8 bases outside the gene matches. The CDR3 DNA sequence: TGCAGTGCTACTGGACAGGGTAATCCCGAGCAGTACTTC. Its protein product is CSATGQGNPEQYF.

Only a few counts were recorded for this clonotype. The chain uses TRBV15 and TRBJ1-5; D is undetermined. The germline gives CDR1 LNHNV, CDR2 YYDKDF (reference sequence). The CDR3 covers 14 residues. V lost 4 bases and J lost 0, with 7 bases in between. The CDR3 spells CATSTANSNQPQHF. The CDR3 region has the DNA TGTGCCACCAGCACGGCGAATAGCAATCAGCCCCAGCATTTT.

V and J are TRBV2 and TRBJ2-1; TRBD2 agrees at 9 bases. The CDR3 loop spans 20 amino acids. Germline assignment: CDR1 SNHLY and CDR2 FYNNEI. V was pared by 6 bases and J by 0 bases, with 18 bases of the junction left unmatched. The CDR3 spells CASRETLLSGLASSYNEQFF. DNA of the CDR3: TGTGCCAGCAGGGAGACTTTGTTGAGCGGACTAGCGAGCTCCTACAATGAGCAGTTCTTC.

CDR3 coding DNA: TGTGCCAGCAGCCAGGGGGGAAAGAACACCGGGGAGCTGTTTTTT. Translation gives CASSQGGKNTGELFF. V and J are TRBV2 and TRBJ2-2; TRBD1 is a possible D gene (7 bases). V gave up 6 bases and J gave up 1 base, with 12 bases separating them. Germline loops: CDR1 SNHLY, CDR2 FYNNEI. The CDR3 is made up of 15 amino acids.

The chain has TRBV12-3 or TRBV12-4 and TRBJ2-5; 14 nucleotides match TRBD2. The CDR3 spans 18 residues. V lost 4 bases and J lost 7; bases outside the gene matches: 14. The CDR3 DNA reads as TGTGCCAGCAGTTCGGCCGGGACTAGCGGGGGAGAAGGCTGGACCCAGTACTTC. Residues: CASSSAGTSGGEGWTQYF.

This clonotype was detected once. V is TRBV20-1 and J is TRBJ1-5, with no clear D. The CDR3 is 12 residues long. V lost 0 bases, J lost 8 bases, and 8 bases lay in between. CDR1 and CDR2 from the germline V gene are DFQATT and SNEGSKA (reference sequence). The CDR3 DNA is TGCAGTGCTAGAGAAAACCCAAAGCCCCAGCATTTT. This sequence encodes CSARENPKPQHF.

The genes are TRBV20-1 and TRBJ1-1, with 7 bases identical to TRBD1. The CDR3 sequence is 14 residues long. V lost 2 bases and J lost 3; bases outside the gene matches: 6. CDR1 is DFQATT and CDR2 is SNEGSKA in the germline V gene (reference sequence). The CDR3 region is CSARKTGWDTEAFF. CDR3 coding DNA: TGCAGTGCTAGAAAGACAGGGTGGGACACTGAAGCTTTCTTT.

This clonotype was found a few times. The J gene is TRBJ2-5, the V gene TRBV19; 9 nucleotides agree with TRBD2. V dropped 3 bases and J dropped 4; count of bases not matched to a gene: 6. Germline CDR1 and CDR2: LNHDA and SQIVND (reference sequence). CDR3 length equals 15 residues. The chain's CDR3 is CASSIVAGVRETQYF. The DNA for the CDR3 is TGTGCCAGTAGTATCGTAGCGGGAGTTCGAGAGACCCAGTACTTC.